Reported below is one TCR beta chain. The source of the sample is a study of OX40 agonist ivuxolimab in advanced cancers. Only in-frame clones appear in the TCRdb table, and some are missing; sequencing was by immunoSEQ multiplex PCR. The repertoire includes tens of thousands of clones, 81% of them detected once, and 1% sits in the top ten. The length of the CDR3 is 12 residues. The ends were cut back, 4 bases at V and 5 bases at J, with 7 bases in the middle. CDR1 LNHDA and CDR2 SQIVND come from the germline V gene (reference sequence). Patients were excluded for autoimmune disease history or systemic immunosuppression.

This material consisted of CD4+ or CD8+ T cells sorted from blood, taken in a trial of the OX40 agonist ivuxolimab. The rearrangement links TRBV19 to TRBJ2-3; D unresolved. This clonotype was obtained from an adult with an advanced solid tumor such as melanoma, head and neck, liver or kidney cancer. The CDR3 DNA reads as TGTGCCAGTAGTACGTCGGTAGATACGCAGTATTTT. This encodes CASSTSVDTQYF. Filled out from reference TRBV19 and TRBJ2-3, the complete variable domain reads DGGITQSPKYLFRKEGQNVTLSCEQNLNHDAMYWYRQDPGQGLRLIYYSQIVNDFQKGDIAEGYSVSREKKESFPLTVTSAQKNPTAFYLCASSTSVDTQYFGPGTRLTVL.